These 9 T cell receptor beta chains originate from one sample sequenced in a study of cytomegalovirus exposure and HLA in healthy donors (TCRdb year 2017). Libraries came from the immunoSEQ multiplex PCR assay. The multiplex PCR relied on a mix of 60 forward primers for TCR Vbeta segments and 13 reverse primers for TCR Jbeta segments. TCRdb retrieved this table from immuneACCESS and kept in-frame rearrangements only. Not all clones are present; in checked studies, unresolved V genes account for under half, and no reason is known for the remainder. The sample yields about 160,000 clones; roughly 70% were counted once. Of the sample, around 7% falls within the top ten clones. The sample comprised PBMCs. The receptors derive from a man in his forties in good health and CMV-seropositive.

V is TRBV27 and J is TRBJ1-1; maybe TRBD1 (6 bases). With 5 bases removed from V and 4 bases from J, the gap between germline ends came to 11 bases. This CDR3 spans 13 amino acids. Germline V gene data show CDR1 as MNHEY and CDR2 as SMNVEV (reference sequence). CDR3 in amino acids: CASSTGSGTEAFF. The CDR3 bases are TGTGCCAGCAGTACAGGGTCCGGCACTGAAGCTTTCTTT.

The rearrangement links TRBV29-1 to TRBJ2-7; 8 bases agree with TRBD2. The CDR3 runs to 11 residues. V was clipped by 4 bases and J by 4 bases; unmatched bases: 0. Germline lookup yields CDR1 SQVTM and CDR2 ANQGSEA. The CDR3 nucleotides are TGCAGCGTTGGCGGGAGGTACGAGCAGTACTTC. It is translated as CSVGGRYEQYF.

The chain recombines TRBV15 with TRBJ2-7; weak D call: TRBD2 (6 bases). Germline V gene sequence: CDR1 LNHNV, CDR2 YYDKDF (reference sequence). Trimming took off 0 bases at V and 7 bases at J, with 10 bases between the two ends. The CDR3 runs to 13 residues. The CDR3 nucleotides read TGTGCCACCAGCAGAGAGGGACTCGGGGAGCAGTACTTC. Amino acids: CATSREGLGEQYF.

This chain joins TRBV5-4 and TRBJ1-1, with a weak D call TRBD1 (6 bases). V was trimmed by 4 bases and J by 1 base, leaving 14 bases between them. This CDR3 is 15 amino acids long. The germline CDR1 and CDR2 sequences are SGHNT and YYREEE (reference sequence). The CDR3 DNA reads TGTGCCAGCAGCCTGCCCCAGGGGAGGAACACTGAAGCTTTCTTT. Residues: CASSLPQGRNTEAFF. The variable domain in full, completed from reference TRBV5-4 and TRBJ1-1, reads ETGVTQSPTHLIKTRGQQVTLRCSSQSGHNTVSWYQQALGQGPQFIFQYYREEENGRGNFPPRFSGLQFPNYSSELNVNALELDDSALYLCASSLPQGRNTEAFFGQGTRLTVV.

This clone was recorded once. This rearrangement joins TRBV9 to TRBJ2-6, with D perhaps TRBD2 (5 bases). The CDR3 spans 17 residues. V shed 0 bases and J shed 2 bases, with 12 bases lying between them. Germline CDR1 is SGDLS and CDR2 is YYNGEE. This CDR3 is CASSVARVPTGANVLTF. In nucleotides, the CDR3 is TGTGCCAGCAGCGTAGCGAGGGTTCCGACTGGGGCCAACGTCCTGACTTTC.

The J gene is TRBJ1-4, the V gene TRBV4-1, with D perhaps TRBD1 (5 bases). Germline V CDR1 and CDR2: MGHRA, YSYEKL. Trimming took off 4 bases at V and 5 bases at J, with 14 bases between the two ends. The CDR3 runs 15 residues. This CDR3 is CASSLNDRQNEKLFF. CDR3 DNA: TGCGCCAGCAGCCTAAACGACAGACAGAATGAAAAACTGTTTTTT.

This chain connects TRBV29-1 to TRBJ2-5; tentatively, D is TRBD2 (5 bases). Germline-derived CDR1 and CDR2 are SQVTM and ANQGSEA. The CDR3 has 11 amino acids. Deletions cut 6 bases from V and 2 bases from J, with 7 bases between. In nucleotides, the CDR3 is TGCAGCGTACGGGATCAAGAGACCCAGTACTTC. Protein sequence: CSVRDQETQYF. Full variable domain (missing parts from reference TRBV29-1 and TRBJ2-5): SAVISQKPSRDICQRGTSLTIQCQVDSQVTMMFWYRQQPGQSLTLIATANQGSEATYESGFVIDKFPISRPNLTFSTLTVSNMSPEDSSIYLCSVRDQETQYFGPGTRLLVL.

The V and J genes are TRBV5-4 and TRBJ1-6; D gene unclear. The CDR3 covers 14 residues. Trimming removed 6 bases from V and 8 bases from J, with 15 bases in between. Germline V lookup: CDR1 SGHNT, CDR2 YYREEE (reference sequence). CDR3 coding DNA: TGTGCCAGCACCCTGTCCGGGGTCCATTCACCCCTCCACTTT. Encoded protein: CASTLSGVHSPLHF.

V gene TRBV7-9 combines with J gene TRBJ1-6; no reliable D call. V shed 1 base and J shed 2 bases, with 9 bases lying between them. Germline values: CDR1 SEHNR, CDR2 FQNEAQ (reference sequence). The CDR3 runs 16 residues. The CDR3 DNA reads TGTGCCAGCAGCTTAGGGCAGCGCCCCTATAATTCACCCCTCCACTTT. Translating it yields CASSLGQRPYNSPLHF.